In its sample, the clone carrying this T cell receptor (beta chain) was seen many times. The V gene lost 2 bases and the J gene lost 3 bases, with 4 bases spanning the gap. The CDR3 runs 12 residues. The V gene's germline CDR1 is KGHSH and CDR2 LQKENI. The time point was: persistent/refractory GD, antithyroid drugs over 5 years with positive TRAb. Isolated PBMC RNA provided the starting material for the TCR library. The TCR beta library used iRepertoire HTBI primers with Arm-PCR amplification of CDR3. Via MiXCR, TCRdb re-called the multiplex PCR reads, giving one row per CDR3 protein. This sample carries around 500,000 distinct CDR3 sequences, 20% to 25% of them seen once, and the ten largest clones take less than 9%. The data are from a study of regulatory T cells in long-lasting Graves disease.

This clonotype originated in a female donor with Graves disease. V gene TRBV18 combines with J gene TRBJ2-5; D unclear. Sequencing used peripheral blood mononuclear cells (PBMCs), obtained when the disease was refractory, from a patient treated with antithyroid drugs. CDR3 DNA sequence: TGTGCCAGCTCACCAACTGAAGAGACCCAGTACTTC. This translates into CASSPTEETQYF.